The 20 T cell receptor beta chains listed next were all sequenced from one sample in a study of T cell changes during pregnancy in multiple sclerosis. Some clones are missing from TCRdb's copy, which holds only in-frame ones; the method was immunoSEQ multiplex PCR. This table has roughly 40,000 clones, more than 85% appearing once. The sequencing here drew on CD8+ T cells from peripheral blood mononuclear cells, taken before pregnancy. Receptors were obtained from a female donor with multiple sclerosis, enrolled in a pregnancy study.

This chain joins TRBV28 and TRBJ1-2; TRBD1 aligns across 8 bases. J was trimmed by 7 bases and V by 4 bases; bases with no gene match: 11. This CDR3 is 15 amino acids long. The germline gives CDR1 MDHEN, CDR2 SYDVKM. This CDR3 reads CASSSLGQGGGGYTF. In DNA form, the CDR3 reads TGTGCCAGCAGTTCCCTTGGACAGGGAGGAGGTGGCTACACCTTC.

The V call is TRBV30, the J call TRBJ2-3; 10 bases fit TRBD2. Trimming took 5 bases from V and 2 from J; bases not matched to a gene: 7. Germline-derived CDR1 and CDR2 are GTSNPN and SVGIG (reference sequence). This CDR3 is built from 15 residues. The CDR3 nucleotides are TGTGCCTGGGTCGAAGGACTAGCGGCCACAGATACGCAGTATTTT. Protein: CAWVEGLAATDTQYF.

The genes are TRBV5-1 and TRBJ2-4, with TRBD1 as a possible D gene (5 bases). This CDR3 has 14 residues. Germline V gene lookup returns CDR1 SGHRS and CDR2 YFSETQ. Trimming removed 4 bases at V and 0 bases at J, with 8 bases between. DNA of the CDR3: TGCGCCAGCAGCGTGACAGTAGCCAAAAACATTCAGTACTTC. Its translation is CASSVTVAKNIQYF.

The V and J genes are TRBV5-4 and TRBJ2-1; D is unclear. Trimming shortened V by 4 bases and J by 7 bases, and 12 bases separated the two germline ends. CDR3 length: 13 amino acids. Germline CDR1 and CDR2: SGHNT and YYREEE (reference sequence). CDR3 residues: CASSDGTTNEQFF. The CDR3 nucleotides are TGTGCCAGCAGCGATGGCACCACGAATGAGCAGTTCTTC.

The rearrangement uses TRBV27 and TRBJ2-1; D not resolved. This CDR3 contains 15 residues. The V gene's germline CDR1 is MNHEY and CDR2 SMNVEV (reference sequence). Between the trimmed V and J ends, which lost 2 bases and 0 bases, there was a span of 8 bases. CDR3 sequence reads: CASSLTVSSYNEQFF. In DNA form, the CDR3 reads TGTGCCAGCAGTTTAACGGTTAGCTCCTACAATGAGCAGTTCTTC.

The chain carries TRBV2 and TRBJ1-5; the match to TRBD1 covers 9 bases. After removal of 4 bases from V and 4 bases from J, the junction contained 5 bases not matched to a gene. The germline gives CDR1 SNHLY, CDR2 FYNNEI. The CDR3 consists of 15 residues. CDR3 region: CASSGGQGFNQPQHF. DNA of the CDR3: TGTGCCAGCAGTGGGGGACAGGGCTTTAATCAGCCCCAGCATTTT.

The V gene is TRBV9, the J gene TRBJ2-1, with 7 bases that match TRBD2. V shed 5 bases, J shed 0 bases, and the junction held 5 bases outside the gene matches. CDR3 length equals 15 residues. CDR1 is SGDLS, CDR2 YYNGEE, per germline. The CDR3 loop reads CASRESSGSYNEQFF. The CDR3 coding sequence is TGTGCCAGCAGAGAATCTAGCGGCTCCTACAATGAGCAGTTCTTC. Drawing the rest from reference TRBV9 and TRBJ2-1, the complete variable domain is DSGVTQTPKHLITATGQRVTLRCSPRSGDLSVYWYQQSLDQGLQFLIQYYNGEERAKGNILERFSAQQFPDLHSELNLSSLELGDSALYFCASRESSGSYNEQFFGPGTRLTVL.

CDR3 protein: CASSQDSFETQYF. DNA for the CDR3: TGTGCCAGCAGCCAGGACTCTTTTGAGACCCAGTACTTC. V and J are TRBV9 and TRBJ2-5; tentative D call: TRBD2 (5 bases). CDR1 is SGDLS and CDR2 is YYNGEE in the germline V gene. V was clipped by 4 bases and J by 5 bases, with 12 bases between them. There are 13 residues in the CDR3.

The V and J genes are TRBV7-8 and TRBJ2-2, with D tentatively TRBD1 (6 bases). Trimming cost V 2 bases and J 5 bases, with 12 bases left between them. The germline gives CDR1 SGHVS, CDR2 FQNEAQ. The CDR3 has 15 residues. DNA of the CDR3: TGTGCCAGCAGCTTACTCGGGACACTTACCGGGGAGCTGTTTTTT. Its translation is CASSLLGTLTGELFF.

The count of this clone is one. CDR3 bases: TGTGCCAGTAGTATAGGACTAGCGGCCACCGGGGAGCTGTTTTTT. Its protein is CASSIGLAATGELFF. This rearrangement joins TRBV19 to TRBJ2-2; the match to TRBD2 covers 9 bases. CDR3 length: 15 residues. The V gene end was trimmed by 1 base and the J gene end by 4 bases; junction bases not matched to a gene: 1. CDR1 and CDR2 (germline): LNHDA, SQIVND (reference sequence).

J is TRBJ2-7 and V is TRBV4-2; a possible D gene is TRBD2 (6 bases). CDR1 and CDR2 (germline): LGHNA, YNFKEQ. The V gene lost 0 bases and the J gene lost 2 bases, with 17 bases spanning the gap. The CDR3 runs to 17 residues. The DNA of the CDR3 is TGTGCCAGCAGCCAAGAGGACGTAACTAGCTCCACCTACGAGCAGTACTTC. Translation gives CASSQEDVTSSTYEQYF.

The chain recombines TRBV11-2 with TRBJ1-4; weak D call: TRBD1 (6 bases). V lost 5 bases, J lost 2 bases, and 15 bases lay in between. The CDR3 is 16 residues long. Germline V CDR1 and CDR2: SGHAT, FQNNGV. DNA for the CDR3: TGTGCCAGCAGCCCCCTAGGGCAGGGGACTAATGAAAAACTGTTTTTT. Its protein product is CASSPLGQGTNEKLFF.

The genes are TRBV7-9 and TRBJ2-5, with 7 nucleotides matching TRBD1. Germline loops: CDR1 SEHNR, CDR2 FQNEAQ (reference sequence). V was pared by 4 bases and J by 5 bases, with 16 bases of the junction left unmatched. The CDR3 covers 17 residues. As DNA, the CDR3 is TGTGCCAGCAGCTCAACTCAAGACGACAGGGTATGGGAGACCCAGTACTTC. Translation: CASSSTQDDRVWETQYF. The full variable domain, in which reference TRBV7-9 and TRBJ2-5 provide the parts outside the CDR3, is DTGVSQNPRHKITKRGQNVTFRCDPISEHNRLYWYRQTLGQGPEFLTYFQNEAQLEKSRLLSDRFSAERPKGSFSTLEIQRTEQGDSAMYLCASSSTQDDRVWETQYFGPGTRLLVL.

The CDR3 sequence is CASSPWSSYEQYF. CDR3 DNA: TGTGCCAGCAGCCCCTGGAGCTCCTACGAGCAGTACTTC. The rearrangement uses TRBV6-5 and TRBJ2-7; D is uncertain. Trimming stripped 6 bases from V and 0 bases from J, with 9 bases between. Germline V CDR1 and CDR2: MNHEY, SVGAGI. The CDR3 has 13 residues.

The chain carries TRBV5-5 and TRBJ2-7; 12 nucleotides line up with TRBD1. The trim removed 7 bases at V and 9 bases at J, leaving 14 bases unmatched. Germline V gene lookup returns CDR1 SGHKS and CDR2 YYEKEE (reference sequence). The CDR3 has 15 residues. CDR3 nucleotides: TGTGCCAGCGGTACTACCGGGACAGGGGGCGCGGGGCAGTACTTC. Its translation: CASGTTGTGGAGQYF. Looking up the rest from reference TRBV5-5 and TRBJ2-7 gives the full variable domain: DAGVTQSPTHLIKTRGQQVTLRCSPISGHKSVSWYQQVLGQGPQFIFQYYEKEERGRGNFPDRFSARQFPNYSSELNVNALLLGDSALYLCASGTTGTGGAGQYFGPGTRLTVT.

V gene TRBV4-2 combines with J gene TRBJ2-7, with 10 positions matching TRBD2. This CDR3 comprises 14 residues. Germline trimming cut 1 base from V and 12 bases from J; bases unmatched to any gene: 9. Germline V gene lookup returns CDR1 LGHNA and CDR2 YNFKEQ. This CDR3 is CASSQGASGRAVYF. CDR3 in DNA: TGTGCCAGCAGCCAAGGGGCTAGCGGGAGAGCGGTGTACTTC.

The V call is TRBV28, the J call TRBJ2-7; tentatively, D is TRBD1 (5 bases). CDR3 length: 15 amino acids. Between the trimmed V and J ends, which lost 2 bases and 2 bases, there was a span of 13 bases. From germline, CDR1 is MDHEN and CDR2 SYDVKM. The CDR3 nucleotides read TGTGCCAGCAGTTTAAGTGCAGGGTCAACCTACGAGCAGTACTTC. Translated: CASSLSAGSTYEQYF.

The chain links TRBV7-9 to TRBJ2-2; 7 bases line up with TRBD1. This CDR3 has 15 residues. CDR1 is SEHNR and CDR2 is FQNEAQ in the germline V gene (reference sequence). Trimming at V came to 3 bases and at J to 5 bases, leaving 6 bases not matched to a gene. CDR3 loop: CASSFRTGETGELFF. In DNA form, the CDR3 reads TGTGCCAGCAGCTTCAGGACAGGAGAAACCGGGGAGCTGTTTTTT.

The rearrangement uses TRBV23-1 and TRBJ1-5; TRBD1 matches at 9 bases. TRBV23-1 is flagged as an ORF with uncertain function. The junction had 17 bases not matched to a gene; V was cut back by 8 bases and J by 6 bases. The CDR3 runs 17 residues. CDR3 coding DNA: TGCGCCAGCCACTACCTACCCGACAGGGGGTGTATTCAGCCCCAGCATTTT. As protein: CASHYLPDRGCIQPQHF.

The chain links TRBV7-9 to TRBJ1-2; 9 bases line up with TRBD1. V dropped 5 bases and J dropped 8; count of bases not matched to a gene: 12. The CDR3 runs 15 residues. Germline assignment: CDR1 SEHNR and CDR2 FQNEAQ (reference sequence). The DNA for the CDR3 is TGTGCCAGCAGCCTAAACAGGGGGCAGTCAGGAGGCTACACCTTC. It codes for CASSLNRGQSGGYTF.